Below, one T cell receptor (beta chain) is given with its context. This sample is drawn from a study of long-term antiretroviral therapy in people with HIV. Everyone in the study who had HIV was treated in the United States. CDR1 and CDR2 (germline): SGHAT, FQNNGV. V was pared by 7 bases and J by 3 bases, with 13 bases between. The CDR3 runs 14 residues. An immunoSEQ assay, version v3.0, was performed at survey level. Sequencing was designed to cover about 40,000-55,000 T-cell genomes in each sample. Sequenced by immunoSEQ multiplex PCR; TCRdb stores in-frame clones only, minus some. The sample contains about 20,000 clones, 80% to 90% of which appear only once.

This clonotype was sampled from a man aged 50 to 60 with HIV. This chain joins TRBV11-2 and TRBJ2-4, with D perhaps TRBD2 (5 bases). Sequenced here: unsorted PBMCs, sampled 4.2 years after starting antiretroviral therapy. CDR3 coding DNA: TGTGCCAGCAACCCACGCGGAGGCAAAAACATTCAGTACTTC. It yields the protein CASNPRGGKNIQYF.